This TCR beta chain originates from a study of beta chain features in type 1 diabetes listed by TCRdb under 2018. Regarding the study in general: Mean age, gender distribution, total cell number and subset yield did not differ between patients and healthy donors. A total of roughly 100 million sorted cells were examined across all samples, and RNA yield correlated strongly with the number of cells per subset. The study compared TCRB repertoires of sorted circulating CD4+ T cell subsets between recently diagnosed type 1 diabetes patients and matched healthy donors. Naive and central memory subsets were obtained from all 30 or so donors, but regulatory and stem cell-like memory subsets were isolated from only 8 patients and about 8 healthy donors. Study-wide findings and limitations: Because small numbers of individuals were included in the HLA sub-analyses, any influence of HLA type on TCRB rearrangement was left unresolved. PCR might favor shorter templates, but patient and control samples were amplified and corrected together, so any skew would affect both groups equally. At VDJ recombination sites, patients with type 1 diabetes made fewer insertions and deleted more nucleotides, a pattern implying thymic rearrangement abnormalities. Because cDNA rather than genomic DNA was sequenced, highly expressing activated cells could have been over-represented, although no difference in activation and CD3 levels was found between groups. Type 1 diabetes patients showed a moderate but significant shortening of TCRB CDR3 length in all four CD4+ subsets. Naive, central memory and regulatory TCRB repertoires appeared more similar among patients than among healthy donors.

A single peripheral blood draw of approximately 110 mL on average was collected from each donor into heparinised tubes. A BD FACSAria II and a panel including CD45RO, CCR7, CD25, CD127, CD95 and CD27 were used to sort naive, central memory, regulatory and stem cell-like memory CD4+ T cells. All sorted populations exceeded 95% purity. Right away, PBMCs were isolated by Lymphoprep density gradient centrifugation and were stained directly, with no culture step. To minimize batch effects, samples were stained and sorted in pairs, one healthy donor with one patient per experiment. CDR1 is given as LNHDA and CDR2 as SQIVND, both from the germline V gene (reference sequence). Germline trimming: 3 bases from V, 1 base from J; junction bases outside gene matches: 6. Its CDR3 holds 16 amino acids, cysteine through phenylalanine. Only CDR3 DNA remains: 48 bases, in frame from the first base. In regard to this clone: Its recognized antigen is unknown. Qualities for individual bases were not recorded, and no much larger clone is one base off.

The entire isolated RNA was reverse transcribed using the High Capacity cDNA Reverse Transcription Kit, and thus expressed TCRB transcripts were sequenced. Deep immunoSEQ sequencing was performed on naive, central memory and regulatory T cell samples, with an average of roughly 3.6 million total reads per sample. Sorted cells were lysed in RLT buffer, and RNA was extracted using DNase-treated RNeasy Micro or Mini kits according to cell number. To prevent cross-contamination, every cell subset was processed on its own, while patient and healthy donor samples were processed together. The immunoSEQ multiplex PCR was used to amplify TCRB sequences from cDNA, yielding 87-bp fragments that span the CDR3 region. Sequencing of the amplicons was performed on the Illumina HiSeq platform. Processing in the source paper ran as follows. PCR bias was corrected computationally using synthetic template baselines, and reads within Hamming distance 2 were collapsed, with unmergeable singletons discarded. Reads were aligned against IMGT to assign V, D and J genes, CDR3 length and insertions or deletions at six rearrangement sites. Within each subset, clonotype counts were normalized to sorted cell number, after which true diversity and Gini coefficients were computed with the tcR R package. The overlap coefficient, calculated on TCRB nucleotide sequences, was used to measure repertoire sharing. The immuneACCESS repertoire file appears here via TCRdb, limited to in-frame rearrangements. These files lack a portion of the clones; in checked studies, under half of the deficit traces to unresolved V genes, and the cause of the others is not known. The V and J calls and clone size are taken from that table; D and trimming were inferred from the DNA. The sample table lists under 150,000 clones, 6.9% of them with a count of one. Around 1.5% of the sample lies in the top ten.

Recombination joined TRBV19 with TRBJ2-5; 9 bases in the junction line up with TRBD2. This clonotype was sampled from a woman aged 25-40 years in good health. Sequenced: central memory CD4+ T cells from blood. The CDR3 loop reads CASSILAGGLQETQYF. The DNA sequence is as follows: TGTGCCAGTAGTATCCTCGCGGGAGGGCTCCAAGAGACCCAGTACTTC.